These 9 T cell receptor beta chains share one sample of origin, sequenced in a study of PD-1 blockade in classical Hodgkin lymphoma. Data came from immunoSEQ multiplex PCR; TCRdb stores just in-frame clones and leaves some out. The data hold 50,000 or so clones, with about three quarters observed a single time. Time point described: cycle 4 day 1 (C4D1), after more than five weeks of nivolumab. Every one of the patients relapsed after autologous stem cell transplantation (brentuximab vedotin exposure was variable). The source was peripheral blood mononuclear cells (PBMCs), collected before the fourth cycle of nivolumab. All receptors come from a human donor with classical Hodgkin lymphoma.

The rearrangement joins TRBV6-1 to TRBJ1-2; no clear D gene. V lost 1 base to trimming and J lost 9 bases, with 9 bases between them. Germline V gives CDR1 MNHNS, CDR2 SASEGT. The CDR3 length is 12 residues. The DNA for the CDR3 is TGTGCCAGCAGTGAAGTATTGCGTCGCTACACCTTC. It is translated as CASSEVLRRYTF.

The rearrangement joins TRBV6-5 to TRBJ1-4; unclear D gene. Germline CDR1 MNHEY, CDR2 SVGAGI. There are 13 residues in the CDR3. Trimming shortened V by 7 bases and J by 4 bases, and 10 bases separated the two germline ends. CDR3 residues: CASTAGDNEKLFF. The DNA for the CDR3 is TGTGCCAGCACCGCCGGGGATAATGAAAAACTGTTTTTT.

The rearrangement links TRBV9 to TRBJ2-5; D not certain. Trimming removed 0 bases at V and 7 bases at J, with 10 bases between. The germline gives CDR1 SGDLS, CDR2 YYNGEE. This CDR3 comprises 13 residues. The CDR3 DNA is TGTGCCAGCAGCGTAGAACCCGTCGGGACCCAGTACTTC. This codes for CASSVEPVGTQYF. Together with reference TRBV9 and TRBJ2-5, the CDR3 gives the full variable domain: DSGVTQTPKHLITATGQRVTLRCSPRSGDLSVYWYQQSLDQGLQFLIQYYNGEERAKGNILERFSAQQFPDLHSELNLSSLELGDSALYFCASSVEPVGTQYFGPGTRLLVL.

The genes are TRBV27 and TRBJ2-2; D is unclear. Trimming removed 4 bases from V and 6 bases from J, with 12 bases in between. CDR1 is MNHEY and CDR2 is SMNVEV in the germline V gene (reference sequence). The CDR3 is 14 residues long. The CDR3 is CASSSGRAAGELFF. As DNA, the CDR3 is TGTGCCAGCAGTTCCGGACGTGCCGCCGGGGAGCTGTTTTTT.

This clone was recorded once. The chain employs TRBV4-1 and TRBJ2-7; 9 bases line up with TRBD2. This CDR3 contains 18 residues. Germline V CDR1 and CDR2: MGHRA, YSYEKL. V was pared by 0 bases and J by 6 bases, with 15 bases of the junction left unmatched. CDR3 region: CASSQETPYSGRNVEQYF. In DNA, the CDR3 is TGCGCCAGCAGCCAAGAGACCCCTTATAGCGGGAGAAACGTCGAGCAGTACTTC.

The CDR3 region is CASSSGGQGNTEAFF. In DNA, the CDR3 is TGTGCCAGCAGCTCCGGGGGACAGGGCAACACTGAAGCTTTCTTT. The chain uses TRBV5-6 and TRBJ1-1; 9 bases are shared with TRBD1. Germline-derived CDR1 and CDR2 are SGHDT and YYEEEE. The CDR3 is 15 amino acids. Unmatched junction bases numbered 5, after V lost 3 bases and J lost 2 bases.

This chain connects TRBV28 to TRBJ1-1; TRBD1 matches 8 bases. CDR3 size: 16 residues. Looked up from germline, CDR1 is MDHEN and CDR2 is SYDVKM. V trimming: 4 bases; J trimming: 4 bases; junction bases outside the gene matches: 11. The CDR3 nucleotides are TGTGCCAGCAGTTCCTTCGAATGGACAGGGTCCACTGAAGCTTTCTTT. Encoded protein: CASSSFEWTGSTEAFF.

The chain employs TRBV7-8 and TRBJ2-7; 10 nucleotides agree with TRBD1. CDR3 length: 14 residues. CDR1 SGHVS and CDR2 FQNEAQ come from the germline V gene. Losses at the gene ends were 8 bases for V and 5 bases for J; bases not matched to a gene: 9. The DNA for the CDR3 is TGTGCCAGCTCCCCTCGGGACAGGGGCAACGAGCAGTACTTC. Its protein is CASSPRDRGNEQYF.

This clone was seen once. The genes are TRBV5-1 and TRBJ2-7; 9 bases match TRBD1. The CDR3 runs 15 residues. The J segment lost 2 bases and the V segment lost 1 base, leaving 4 bases of the junction unmatched. Germline V gene data show CDR1 as SGHRS and CDR2 as YFSETQ. The CDR3 DNA follows: TGCGCCAGCAGCTTGCTGGGACAGGGACCCTACGAGCAGTACTTC. As protein: CASSLLGQGPYEQYF.